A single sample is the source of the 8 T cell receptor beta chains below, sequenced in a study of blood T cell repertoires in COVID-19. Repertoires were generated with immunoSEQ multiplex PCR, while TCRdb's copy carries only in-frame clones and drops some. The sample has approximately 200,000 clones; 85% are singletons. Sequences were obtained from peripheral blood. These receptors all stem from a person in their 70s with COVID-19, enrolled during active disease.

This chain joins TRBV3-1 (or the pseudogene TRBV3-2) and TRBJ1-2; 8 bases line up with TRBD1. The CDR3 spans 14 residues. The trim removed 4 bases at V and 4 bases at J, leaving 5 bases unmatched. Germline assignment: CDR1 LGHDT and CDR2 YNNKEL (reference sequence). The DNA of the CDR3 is TGTGCCAGCAGCCTACAGGGGGAGGCCTATGGCTACACCTTC. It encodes CASSLQGEAYGYTF.

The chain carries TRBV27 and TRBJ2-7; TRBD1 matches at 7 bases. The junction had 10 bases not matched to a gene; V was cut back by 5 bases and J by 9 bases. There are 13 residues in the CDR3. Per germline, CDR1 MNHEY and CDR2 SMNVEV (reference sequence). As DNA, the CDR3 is TGTGCCAGCAGTATCCAGACAGGGATCGTGCAGTACTTC. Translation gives CASSIQTGIVQYF.

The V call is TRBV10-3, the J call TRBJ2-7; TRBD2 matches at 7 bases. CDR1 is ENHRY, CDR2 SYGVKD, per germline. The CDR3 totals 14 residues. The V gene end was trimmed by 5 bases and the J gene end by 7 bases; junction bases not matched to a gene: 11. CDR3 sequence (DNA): TGTGCCATCAGTCCGGGGAGCGGGATGGGAGAGCAGTACTTC. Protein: CAISPGSGMGEQYF.

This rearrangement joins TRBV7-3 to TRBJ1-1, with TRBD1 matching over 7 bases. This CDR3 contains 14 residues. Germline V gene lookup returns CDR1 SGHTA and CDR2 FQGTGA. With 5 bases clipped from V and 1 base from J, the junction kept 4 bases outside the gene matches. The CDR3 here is CASSPEGANTEAFF. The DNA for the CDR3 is TGTGCCAGCAGCCCAGAGGGGGCGAACACTGAAGCTTTCTTT.

In nucleotides, the CDR3 is TGTGCCAGCAGCCAAGTGGGACAGGGGGCAGGTGGCTACACCTTC. It translates to CASSQVGQGAGGYTF. The rearrangement uses TRBV3-1 (or the pseudogene TRBV3-2) and TRBJ1-2; TRBD1 matches at 12 bases. Germline lookup yields CDR1 LGHDT and CDR2 YNNKEL (reference sequence). This CDR3 comprises 15 residues. V was pared by 1 base and J by 7 bases, with 4 bases of the junction left unmatched.

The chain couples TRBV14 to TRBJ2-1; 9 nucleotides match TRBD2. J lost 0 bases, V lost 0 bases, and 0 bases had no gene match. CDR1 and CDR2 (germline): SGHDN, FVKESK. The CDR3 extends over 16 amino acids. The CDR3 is CASSQDSGSSYNEQFF. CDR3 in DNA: TGTGCCAGCAGCCAAGATAGCGGGAGCTCCTACAATGAGCAGTTCTTC. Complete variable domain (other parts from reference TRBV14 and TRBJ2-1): EAGVTQFPSHSVIEKGQTVTLRCDPISGHDNLYWYRRVMGKEIKFLLHFVKESKQDESGMPNNRFLAERTGGTYSTLKVQPAELEDSGVYFCASSQDSGSSYNEQFFGPGTRLTVL.

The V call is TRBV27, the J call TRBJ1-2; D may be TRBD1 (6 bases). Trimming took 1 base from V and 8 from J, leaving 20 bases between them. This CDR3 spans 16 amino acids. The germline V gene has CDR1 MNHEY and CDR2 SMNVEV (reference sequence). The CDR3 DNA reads TGTGCCAGCAGTTTATTGGTCCCAGGGGCCCTCGGAGGCTACACCTTC. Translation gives CASSLLVPGALGGYTF.

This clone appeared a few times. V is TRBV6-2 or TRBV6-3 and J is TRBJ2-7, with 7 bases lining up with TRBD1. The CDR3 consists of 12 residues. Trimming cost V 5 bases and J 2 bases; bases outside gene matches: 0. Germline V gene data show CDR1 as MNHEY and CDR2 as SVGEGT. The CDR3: CASSDRAYEQYF. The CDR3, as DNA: TGTGCCAGCAGTGACAGGGCCTACGAGCAGTACTTC.